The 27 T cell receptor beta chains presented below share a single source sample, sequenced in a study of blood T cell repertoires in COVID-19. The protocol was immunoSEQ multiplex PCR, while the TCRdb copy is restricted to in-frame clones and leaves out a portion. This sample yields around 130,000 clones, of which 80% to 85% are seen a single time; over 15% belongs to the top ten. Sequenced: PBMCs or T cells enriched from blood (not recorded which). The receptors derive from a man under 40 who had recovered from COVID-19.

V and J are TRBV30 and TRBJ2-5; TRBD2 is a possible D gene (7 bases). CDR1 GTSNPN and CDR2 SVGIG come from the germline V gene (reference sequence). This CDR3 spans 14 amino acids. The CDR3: CGGGVSSTGETQYF. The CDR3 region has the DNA TGTGGAGGGGGGGTATCGTCTACGGGAGAGACCCAGTACTTC.

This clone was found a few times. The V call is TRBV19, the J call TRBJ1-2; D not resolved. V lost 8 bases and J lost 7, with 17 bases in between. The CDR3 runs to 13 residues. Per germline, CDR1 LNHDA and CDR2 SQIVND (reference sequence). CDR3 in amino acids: CASEAYLSGGYTF. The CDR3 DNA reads TGTGCCAGTGAAGCGTATCTGAGCGGTGGCTACACCTTC.

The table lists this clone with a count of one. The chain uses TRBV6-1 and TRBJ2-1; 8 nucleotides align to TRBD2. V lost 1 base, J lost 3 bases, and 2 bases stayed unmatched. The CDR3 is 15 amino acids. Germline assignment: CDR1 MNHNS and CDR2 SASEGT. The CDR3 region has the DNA TGTGCCAGCAGTGAAGTGGCGGGAGGCTACAATGAGCAGTTCTTC. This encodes CASSEVAGGYNEQFF.

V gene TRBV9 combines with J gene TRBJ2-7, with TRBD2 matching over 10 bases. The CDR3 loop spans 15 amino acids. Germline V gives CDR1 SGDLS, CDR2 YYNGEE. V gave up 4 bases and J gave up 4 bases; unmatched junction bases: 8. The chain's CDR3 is CASSSEAGGPYEQYF. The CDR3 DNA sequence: TGTGCCAGCAGCAGCGAAGCGGGAGGGCCGTACGAGCAGTACTTC.

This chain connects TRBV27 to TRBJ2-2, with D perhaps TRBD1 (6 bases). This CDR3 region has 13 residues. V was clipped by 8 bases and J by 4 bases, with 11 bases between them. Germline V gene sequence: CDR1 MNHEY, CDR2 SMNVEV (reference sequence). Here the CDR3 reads CASGQGSTGELFF. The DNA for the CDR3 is TGTGCCAGCGGGCAGGGGAGCACCGGGGAGCTGTTTTTT.

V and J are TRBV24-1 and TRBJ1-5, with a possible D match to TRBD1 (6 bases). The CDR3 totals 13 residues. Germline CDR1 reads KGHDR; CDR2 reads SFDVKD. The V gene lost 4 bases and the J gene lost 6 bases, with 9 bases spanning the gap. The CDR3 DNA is TGTGCCACCAGTGAGGGCAGGGGTCAGCCCCAGCATTTT. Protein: CATSEGRGQPQHF.

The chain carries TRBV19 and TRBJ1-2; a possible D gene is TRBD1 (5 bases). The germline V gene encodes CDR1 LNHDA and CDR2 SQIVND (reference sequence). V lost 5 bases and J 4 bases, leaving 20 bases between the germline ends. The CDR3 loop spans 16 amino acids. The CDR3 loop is CASSQGLFEDGYGYTF. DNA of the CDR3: TGTGCCAGTAGTCAGGGACTATTCGAGGATGGCTATGGCTACACCTTC.

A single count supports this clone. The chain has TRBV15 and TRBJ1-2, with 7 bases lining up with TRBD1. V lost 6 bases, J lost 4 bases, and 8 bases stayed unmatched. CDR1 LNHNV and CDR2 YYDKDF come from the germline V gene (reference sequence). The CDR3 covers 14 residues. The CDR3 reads CATSQRTGPYGYTF. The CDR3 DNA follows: TGTGCCACCAGTCAAAGGACAGGCCCCTATGGCTACACCTTC. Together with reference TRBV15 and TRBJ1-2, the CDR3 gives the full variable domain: DAMVIQNPRYQVTQFGKPVTLSCSQTLNHNVMYWYQQKSSQAPKLLFHYYDKDFNNEADTPDNFQSRRPNTSFCFLDIRSPGLGDTAMYLCATSQRTGPYGYTFGSGTRLTVV.

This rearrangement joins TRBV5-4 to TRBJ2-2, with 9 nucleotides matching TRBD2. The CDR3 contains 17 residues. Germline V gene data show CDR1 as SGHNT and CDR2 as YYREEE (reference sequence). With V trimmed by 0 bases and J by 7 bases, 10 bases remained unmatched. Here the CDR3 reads CASSLALASGVGGELFF. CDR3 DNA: TGTGCCAGCAGCTTGGCTTTGGCTAGCGGGGTCGGCGGGGAGCTGTTTTTT.

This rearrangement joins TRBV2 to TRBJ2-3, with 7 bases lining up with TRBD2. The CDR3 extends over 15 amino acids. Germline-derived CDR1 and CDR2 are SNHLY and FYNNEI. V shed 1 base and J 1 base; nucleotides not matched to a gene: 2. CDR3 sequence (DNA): TGTGCCAGCAGTGAAGATGGGGGGGGCACAGATACGCAGTATTTT. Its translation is CASSEDGGGTDTQYF. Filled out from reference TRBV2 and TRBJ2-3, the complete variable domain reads EPEVTQTPSHQVTQMGQEVILRCVPISNHLYFYWYRQILGQKVEFLVSFYNNEISEKSEIFDDQFSVERPDGSNFTLKIRSTKLEDSAMYFCASSEDGGGTDTQYFGPGTRLTVL.

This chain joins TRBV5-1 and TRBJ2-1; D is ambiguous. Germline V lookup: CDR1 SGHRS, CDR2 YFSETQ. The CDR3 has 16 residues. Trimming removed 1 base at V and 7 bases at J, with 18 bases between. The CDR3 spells CASSLIPSAAWNEQFF. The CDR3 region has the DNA TGCGCCAGCAGCTTGATTCCCTCGGCGGCCTGGAATGAGCAGTTCTTC.

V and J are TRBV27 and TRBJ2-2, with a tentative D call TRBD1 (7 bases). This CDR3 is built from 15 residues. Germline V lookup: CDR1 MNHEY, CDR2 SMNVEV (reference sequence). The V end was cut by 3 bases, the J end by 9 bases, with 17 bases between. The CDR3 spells CASSFRSGGMRELFF. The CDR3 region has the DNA TGTGCCAGCAGTTTTCGTTCAGGGGGGATGCGGGAGCTGTTTTTT.

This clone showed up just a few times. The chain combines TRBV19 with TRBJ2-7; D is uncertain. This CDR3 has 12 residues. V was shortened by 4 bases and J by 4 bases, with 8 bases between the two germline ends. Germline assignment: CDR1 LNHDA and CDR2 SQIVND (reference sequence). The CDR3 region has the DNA TGTGCCAGTAGTAACGGGTTTTACGAGCAGTACTTC. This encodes CASSNGFYEQYF.

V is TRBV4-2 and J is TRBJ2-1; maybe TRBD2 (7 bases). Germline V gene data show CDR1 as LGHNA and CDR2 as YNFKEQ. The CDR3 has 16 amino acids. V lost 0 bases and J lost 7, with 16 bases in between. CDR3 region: CASSQDGGPVGNEQFF. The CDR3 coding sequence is TGTGCCAGCAGCCAAGACGGGGGGCCCGTGGGAAATGAGCAGTTCTTC.

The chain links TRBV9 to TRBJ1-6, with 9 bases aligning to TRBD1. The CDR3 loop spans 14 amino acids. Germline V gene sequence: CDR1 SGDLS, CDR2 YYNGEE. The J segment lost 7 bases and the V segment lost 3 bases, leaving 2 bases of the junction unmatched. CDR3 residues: CASSDGQGNSPLHF. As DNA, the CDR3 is TGTGCCAGCAGCGACGGACAGGGGAATTCACCCCTCCACTTT.

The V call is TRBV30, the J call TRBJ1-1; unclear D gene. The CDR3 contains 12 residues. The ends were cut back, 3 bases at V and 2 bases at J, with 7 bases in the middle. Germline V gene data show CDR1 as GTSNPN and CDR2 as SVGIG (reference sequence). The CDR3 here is CAWRSGNTEAFF. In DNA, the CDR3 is TGTGCCTGGAGGAGCGGTAACACTGAAGCTTTCTTT.

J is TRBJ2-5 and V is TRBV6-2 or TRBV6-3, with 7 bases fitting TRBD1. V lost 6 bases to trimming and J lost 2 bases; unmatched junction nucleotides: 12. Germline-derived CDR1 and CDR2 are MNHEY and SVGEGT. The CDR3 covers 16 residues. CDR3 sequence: CASSPPLPTGQETQYF. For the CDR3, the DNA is TGTGCCAGCAGCCCCCCCCTCCCGACAGGGCAAGAGACCCAGTACTTC.

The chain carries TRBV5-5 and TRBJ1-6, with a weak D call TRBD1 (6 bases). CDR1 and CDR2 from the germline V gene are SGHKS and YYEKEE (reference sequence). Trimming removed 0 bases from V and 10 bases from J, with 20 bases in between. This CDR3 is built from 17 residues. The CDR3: CASSLGFGDKSESPLHF. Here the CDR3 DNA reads TGTGCCAGCAGCTTGGGGTTTGGGGACAAATCTGAATCACCCCTCCACTTT.

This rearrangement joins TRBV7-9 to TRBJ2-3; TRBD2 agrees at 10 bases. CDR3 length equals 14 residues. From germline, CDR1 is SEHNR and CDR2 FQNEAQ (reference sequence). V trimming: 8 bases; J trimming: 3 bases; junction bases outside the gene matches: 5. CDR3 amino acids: CASSASGRTDTQYF. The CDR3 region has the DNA TGTGCCAGCTCTGCTAGCGGGAGAACAGATACGCAGTATTTT.

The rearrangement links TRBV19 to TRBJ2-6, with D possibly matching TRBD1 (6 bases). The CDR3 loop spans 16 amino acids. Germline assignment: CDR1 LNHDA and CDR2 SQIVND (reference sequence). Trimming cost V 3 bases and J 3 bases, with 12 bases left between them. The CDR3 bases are TGTGCCAGTAGTATTGCAGGGGCGAGTGGGGCCAACGTCCTGACTTTC. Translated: CASSIAGASGANVLTF.

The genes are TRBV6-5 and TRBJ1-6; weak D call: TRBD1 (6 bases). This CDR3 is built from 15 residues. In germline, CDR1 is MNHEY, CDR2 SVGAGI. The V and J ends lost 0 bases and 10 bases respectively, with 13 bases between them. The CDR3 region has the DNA TGTGCCAGCAGTTACTCACAGGGAAGTCGGTCACCCCTCCACTTT. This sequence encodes CASSYSQGSRSPLHF.

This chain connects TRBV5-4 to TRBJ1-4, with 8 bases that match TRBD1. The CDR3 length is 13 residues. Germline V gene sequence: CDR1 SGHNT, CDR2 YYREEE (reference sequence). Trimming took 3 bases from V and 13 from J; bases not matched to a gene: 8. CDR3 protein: CASSSTGVSGLFF. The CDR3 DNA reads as TGTGCCAGCAGCTCGACAGGGGTTTCAGGACTGTTTTTT.

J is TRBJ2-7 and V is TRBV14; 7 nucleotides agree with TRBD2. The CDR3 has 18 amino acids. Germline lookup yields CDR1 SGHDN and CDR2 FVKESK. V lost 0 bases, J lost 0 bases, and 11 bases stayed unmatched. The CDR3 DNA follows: TGTGCCAGCAGCCAAGAGGCCCAGGGACTAACATACTCCTACGAGCAGTACTTC. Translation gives CASSQEAQGLTYSYEQYF.

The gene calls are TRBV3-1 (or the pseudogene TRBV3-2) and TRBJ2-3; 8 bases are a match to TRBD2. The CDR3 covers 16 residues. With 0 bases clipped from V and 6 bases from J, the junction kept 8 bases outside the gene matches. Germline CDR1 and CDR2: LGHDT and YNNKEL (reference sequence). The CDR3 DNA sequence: TGTGCCAGCAGCCAAGATTTCGGGAGGGCCGTCGATACGCAGTATTTT. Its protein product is CASSQDFGRAVDTQYF.

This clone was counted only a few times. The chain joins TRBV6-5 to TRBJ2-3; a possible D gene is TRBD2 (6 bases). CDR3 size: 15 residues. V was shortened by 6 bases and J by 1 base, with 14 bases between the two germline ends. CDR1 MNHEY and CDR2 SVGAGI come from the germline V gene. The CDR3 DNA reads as TGTGCCAGCAGAAGACGATGGGGGGGCACAGATACGCAGTATTTT. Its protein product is CASRRRWGGTDTQYF.

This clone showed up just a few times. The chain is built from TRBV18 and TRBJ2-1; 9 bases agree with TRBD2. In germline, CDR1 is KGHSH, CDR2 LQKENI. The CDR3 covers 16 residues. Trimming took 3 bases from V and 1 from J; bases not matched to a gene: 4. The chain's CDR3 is CASSPSLAGSYNEQFF. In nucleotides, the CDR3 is TGTGCCAGCTCACCCAGTCTAGCGGGGTCCTACAATGAGCAGTTCTTC.

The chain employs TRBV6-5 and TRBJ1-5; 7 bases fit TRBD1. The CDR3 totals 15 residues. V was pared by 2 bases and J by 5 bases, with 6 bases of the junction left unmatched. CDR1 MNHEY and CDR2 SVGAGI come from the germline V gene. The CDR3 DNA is TGTGCCAGCAGTTACGCAGGGGGGTCGGATCAGCCCCAGCATTTT. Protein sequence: CASSYAGGSDQPQHF.